A single sample is the source of the 10 T cell receptor beta chains below, sequenced in a study of human T cells and chemical hapten exposure. TCRdb independently ran MiXCR on the RACE reads; one entry per CDR3 protein. In the table there are approximately 80,000 distinct CDR3 sequences, about 8% of which are singletons. Time point in this sample: patch test 1, 2 weeks after DPC sensitization. As to treatment: therapeutic diphenylcyclopropenone sensitization with weekly scalp DPC. Sequenced here: whole blood, sampled in connection with sensitization to the hapten diphenylcyclopropenone (DPC). These receptors were taken from a woman aged 30 to 39 with alopecia areata. Some clones in this sample may be carry-over from other donors' samples.

This clonotype was counted a few times. This chain uses TRBV18 with TRBJ1-1, with a tentative D call TRBD1 (6 bases). V lost 9 bases to trimming and J lost 4 bases, with 21 bases between them. The CDR3 contains 15 residues. From germline, CDR1 is KGHSH and CDR2 LQKENI. The CDR3 coding sequence is TGTGCCAGTGATACGGGGGGGGGCGTTGGCACTGAAGCTTTCTTT. This encodes CASDTGGGVGTEAFF.

In this sample, this clonotype turned up many times. The chain has TRBV29-1 and TRBJ2-3; D is perhaps TRBD2 (5 bases). The CDR3 sequence is 12 residues long. V lost 3 bases and J 2 bases, leaving 6 bases between the germline ends. Germline V gene data show CDR1 as SQVTM and CDR2 as ANQGSEA. The CDR3 loop reads CSVEEATDTQYF. The CDR3 DNA reads as TGCAGCGTTGAGGAGGCCACAGATACGCAGTATTTT.

At least ten counts were recorded for this clonotype. CDR3 loop: CASSYIGHNTEAFF. The CDR3 nucleotides are TGTGCCAGCAGTTACATCGGACACAACACTGAAGCTTTCTTT. V usage is TRBV6-5 and J usage is TRBJ1-1, with D possibly being TRBD1 (5 bases). V gave up 2 bases and J gave up 2 bases, with 9 bases separating them. Per the germline V gene, CDR1 is MNHEY and CDR2 is SVGAGI. This CDR3 spans 14 amino acids.

With regard to this clonotype: Germline and junction disagree at one end, which may indicate a read error. The chain joins TRBV20-1 to TRBJ1-4, with 7 nucleotides matching TRBD1. The CDR3 runs to 15 residues. Germline CDR1 is DFQATT and CDR2 is SNEGSKA (reference sequence). The CDR3 loop reads CSARVSTGTNEKLFF. CDR3 in DNA: TGTAGTGCTAGAGTCTCGACAGGGACTAATGAAAAACTGTTTTTT.

This clonotype showed up many times. This sequence joins TRBV7-9 and TRBJ2-5; 11 bases align to TRBD1. The V and J ends lost 7 bases and 4 bases, in that order; junction bases with no gene match: 11. Germline lookup yields CDR1 SEHNR and CDR2 FQNEAQ (reference sequence). The CDR3 is made up of 16 amino acids. As DNA, the CDR3 is TGTGCCAGCACTCCACTGGGACAGGGGGGCGCAGAGACCCAGTACTTC. Amino acid sequence: CASTPLGQGGAETQYF.

The table lists this clonotype with many counts. This chain joins TRBV15 and TRBJ2-7; TRBD1 aligns across 9 bases. V was pared by 2 bases and J by 5 bases, with 4 bases of the junction left unmatched. The CDR3 extends over 14 amino acids. Germline V gives CDR1 LNHNV, CDR2 YYDKDF (reference sequence). This chain's CDR3 is CATSRPGQGDEQYF. DNA for the CDR3: TGTGCCACCAGCAGACCGGGACAGGGCGACGAGCAGTACTTC.

This clonotype occurred many times. The chain links TRBV29-1 to TRBJ2-3; TRBD2 aligns across 7 bases. This CDR3 is built from 14 residues. Losses at the gene ends were 6 bases for V and 1 base for J; bases not matched to a gene: 7. Germline V CDR1 and CDR2: SQVTM, ANQGSEA. The CDR3 DNA is TGCAGCGTCGAGCGGGGAGGAGGCACAGATACGCAGTATTTT. Its protein is CSVERGGGTDTQYF.

In its sample, this clonotype was seen a few times. The genes are TRBV6-5 and TRBJ2-5, with TRBD2 identical over 8 bases. Germline trimming cut 2 bases from V and 4 bases from J; bases unmatched to any gene: 9. The germline CDR1 and CDR2 sequences are MNHEY and SVGAGI. The CDR3 totals 16 residues. In nucleotides, the CDR3 is TGTGCCAGCAGTTACGATGCCAGCGGGGGTTTAGAGACCCAGTACTTC. It translates to CASSYDASGGLETQYF.

This clonotype was seen only a few times. CDR3 bases: TGCAGTGCTAGAGGCCCCCTAGCGGGGGGTATTTACGAGCAGTACTTC. Translated: CSARGPLAGGIYEQYF. The chain uses TRBV20-1 and TRBJ2-7; 11 nucleotides match TRBD2. Germline V lookup: CDR1 DFQATT, CDR2 SNEGSKA (reference sequence). CDR3 length: 16 residues. Trimming took 1 base from V and 4 from J; bases not matched to a gene: 9.

The DNA for the CDR3 is TGTGCCAGTAGATGGGGAGTTGGGCGCGGAGGCTACACCTTC. Translation gives CASRWGVGRGGYTF. The genes are TRBV19 and TRBJ1-2; D gene unclear. CDR1 and CDR2 from the germline V gene are LNHDA and SQIVND (reference sequence). Deletions cut 6 bases from V and 8 bases from J, with 19 bases between. The CDR3 loop spans 14 amino acids.